The 28 T cell receptor beta chains below come from one sample, sequenced in a study of T cell changes during pregnancy in multiple sclerosis. The assay was immunoSEQ multiplex PCR, and TCRdb's table has in-frame clones only and misses some. In the table there are roughly 110,000 clones, around 90% of which are singletons. This material consisted of peripheral blood, taken after pregnancy. The receptors stem from a female donor with multiple sclerosis, enrolled in a pregnancy study.

A single count supports this clone. The chain employs TRBV5-1 and TRBJ1-4, with TRBD1 matching 9 bases. The CDR3 has 16 residues. The germline V gene has CDR1 SGHRS and CDR2 YFSETQ. V lost 0 bases, J lost 10 bases, and 10 bases stayed unmatched. The chain's CDR3 is CASSLGIQGASGKLFF. The CDR3 DNA sequence: TGCGCCAGCAGCTTGGGAATACAGGGGGCAAGTGGAAAACTGTTTTTT.

The gene calls are TRBV2 and TRBJ2-7; perhaps TRBD1 as D (5 bases). V lost 5 bases, J lost 0 bases, and 8 bases lay in between. Germline-derived CDR1 and CDR2 are SNHLY and FYNNEI. This CDR3 spans 13 amino acids. The CDR3 nucleotides are TGTGCCAGCAGTCGACAGAGCTCCTACGAGCAGTACTTC. Its translation is CASSRQSSYEQYF.

The J gene is TRBJ2-3, the V gene TRBV5-6; maybe TRBD2 (5 bases). Trimming removed 3 bases from V and 1 base from J, with 9 bases in between. From germline, CDR1 is SGHDT and CDR2 YYEEEE. CDR3 length: 14 residues. The CDR3: CASSSLEGTDTQYF. The DNA of the CDR3 is TGTGCCAGCAGCTCCCTGGAGGGCACAGATACGCAGTATTTT.

This clone has only one observation. The chain employs TRBV28 and TRBJ2-7; 7 nucleotides align to TRBD2. Trimming at V came to 6 bases and at J to 4 bases, leaving 9 bases not matched to a gene. The CDR3 sequence is 14 residues long. The germline CDR1 and CDR2 sequences are MDHEN and SYDVKM. In DNA form, the CDR3 reads TGTGCCAGCAGCCCCCCGGGGGGACCTTACGAGCAGTACTTC. As protein: CASSPPGGPYEQYF.

The gene calls are TRBV18 and TRBJ2-3; no definite D call. The length of the CDR3 is 15 residues. CDR1 is KGHSH and CDR2 is LQKENI in the germline V gene. The ends were cut back, 3 bases at V and 6 bases at J, with 16 bases in the middle. In DNA form, the CDR3 reads TGTGCCAGCTCACCTTTAACCTCCGGTGCCGATACGCAGTATTTT. This sequence encodes CASSPLTSGADTQYF.

V and J are TRBV6-5 and TRBJ2-7, with TRBD1 matching 12 bases. V lost 5 bases to trimming and J lost 7 bases; unmatched junction nucleotides: 6. CDR3 length equals 14 residues. The V gene's germline CDR1 is MNHEY and CDR2 SVGAGI. The CDR3 region is CASSRDRGLYEQYF. The CDR3, as DNA: TGTGCCAGCAGTCGGGACAGGGGGCTTTATGAGCAGTACTTC.

This clone showed up just once. This chain joins TRBV19 and TRBJ2-5, with TRBD2 matching over 15 bases. Germline assignment: CDR1 LNHDA and CDR2 SQIVND (reference sequence). The CDR3 sequence is 17 residues long. With V trimmed by 5 bases and J by 5 bases, 9 bases remained unmatched. The CDR3 sequence: CASSAGLAGGTVETQYF. The CDR3 DNA is TGTGCCAGTAGTGCCGGACTAGCGGGGGGGACGGTCGAGACCCAGTACTTC.

The rearrangement uses TRBV5-4 and TRBJ1-1, with 9 bases that match TRBD1. CDR1 SGHNT and CDR2 YYREEE come from the germline V gene (reference sequence). J lost 0 bases, V lost 4 bases, and 10 bases had no gene match. The length of the CDR3 is 17 residues. This CDR3 reads CASSKGQGSPMNTEAFF. Written as DNA, the CDR3 is TGTGCCAGCAGCAAGGGACAGGGTTCCCCCATGAACACTGAAGCTTTCTTT. The full variable domain, rest sourced from reference TRBV5-4 and TRBJ1-1, is ETGVTQSPTHLIKTRGQQVTLRCSSQSGHNTVSWYQQALGQGPQFIFQYYREEENGRGNFPPRFSGLQFPNYSSELNVNALELDDSALYLCASSKGQGSPMNTEAFFGQGTRLTVV.

J is TRBJ2-2 and V is TRBV7-3, with D unclear. This CDR3 has 13 residues. Germline CDR1 and CDR2: SGHTA and FQGTGA. V was trimmed by 1 base and J by 5 bases, leaving 5 bases between them. The CDR3: CASSLKRTGELFF. The CDR3 bases are TGTGCCAGCAGCTTAAAGAGAACCGGGGAGCTGTTTTTT.

This chain's CDR3 is CACQGTGGFGNTIYF. CDR3 DNA sequence: TGTGCCTGCCAGGGGACAGGGGGATTTGGAAACACCATATATTTT. The chain uses TRBV30 and TRBJ1-3; 11 positions agree with TRBD1. Germline loops: CDR1 GTSNPN, CDR2 SVGIG (reference sequence). The CDR3 spans 15 residues. V shed 6 bases and J 3 bases; nucleotides not matched to a gene: 7.

CDR3 sequence (DNA): TGTGCCAGCTCACGAGGGATCGGAGACAATGAGCAGTTCTTC. Translated: CASSRGIGDNEQFF. This chain joins TRBV27 and TRBJ2-1, with a weak D call TRBD2 (5 bases). Trimming left V 8 bases short and J 5 bases short, with 16 bases between. There are 14 residues in the CDR3. The germline V gene has CDR1 MNHEY and CDR2 SMNVEV (reference sequence).

This clone has just a few counts. The chain carries TRBV18 and TRBJ1-1; 7 bases line up with TRBD1. Trimming took 2 bases from V and 7 from J; bases not matched to a gene: 7. Germline loops: CDR1 KGHSH, CDR2 LQKENI. CDR3 length equals 14 residues. The CDR3 sequence: CASSPSPDRSEAFF. CDR3 DNA: TGTGCCAGCTCACCAAGCCCGGACAGGAGTGAAGCTTTCTTT.

This rearrangement joins TRBV10-3 to TRBJ2-7, with 10 bases aligning to TRBD1. V shed 10 bases, J shed 1 base, and the junction held 7 bases outside the gene matches. The length of the CDR3 is 14 residues. Germline V lookup: CDR1 ENHRY, CDR2 SYGVKD. The CDR3 DNA reads as TGTGCCACCCTACGGGACAGGGGTTCCTACGAGCAGTACTTC. This gives the protein CATLRDRGSYEQYF.

This sequence joins TRBV27 and TRBJ2-7; weak D call: TRBD2 (5 bases). CDR1 MNHEY and CDR2 SMNVEV come from the germline V gene (reference sequence). The CDR3 contains 13 residues. V was shortened by 5 bases and J by 1 base, with 9 bases between the two germline ends. The DNA of the CDR3 is TGTGCCAGCAGTCGGACGGGATCCTACGAGCAGTACTTC. It is translated as CASSRTGSYEQYF.

V usage is TRBV29-1 and J usage is TRBJ2-6, with 8 bases identical to TRBD1. Germline V gives CDR1 SQVTM, CDR2 ANQGSEA. CDR3 size: 13 residues. V trimming: 6 bases; J trimming: 4 bases; junction bases outside the gene matches: 2. CDR3 DNA: TGCAGCGTGTGGGACAGGGGGGCCAACGTCCTGACTTTC. Translated, it gives CSVWDRGANVLTF.

The chain combines TRBV18 with TRBJ2-2; 13 bases are shared with TRBD2. This CDR3 spans 19 amino acids. V lost 5 bases to trimming and J lost 0 bases; unmatched junction nucleotides: 9. The germline V gene encodes CDR1 KGHSH and CDR2 LQKENI. The CDR3, as DNA: TGTGCCAGCTCAGGTATCGGACTAGCGGGAGACCCGAACACCGGGGAGCTGTTTTTT. This sequence encodes CASSGIGLAGDPNTGELFF.

This clone has just a few counts. The gene calls are TRBV27 and TRBJ2-3; 9 bases map to TRBD2. V shed 8 bases and J 5 bases; nucleotides not matched to a gene: 8. CDR1 MNHEY and CDR2 SMNVEV come from the germline V gene (reference sequence). This CDR3 is built from 14 residues. CDR3 region: CASGAGGRRDTQYF. CDR3 sequence (DNA): TGTGCCAGCGGAGCGGGAGGAAGGAGAGATACGCAGTATTTT.

The CDR3 loop is CASIRQGVGSYNEQFF. The CDR3, as DNA: TGTGCCAGCATCCGCCAGGGGGTAGGTTCCTACAATGAGCAGTTCTTC. The chain couples TRBV28 to TRBJ2-1; 7 bases fit TRBD1. Germline CDR1 MDHEN, CDR2 SYDVKM. The CDR3 spans 16 residues. Germline trimming cut 7 bases from V and 1 base from J; bases unmatched to any gene: 10.

A note on this clone: A junction boundary mismatches the germline segment, possibly from a read error. The chain uses TRBV6-1 and TRBJ1-5, with D perhaps matching TRBD1 (5 bases). Germline values: CDR1 MNHNS, CDR2 SASEGT. The CDR3 length is 17 residues. The CDR3 DNA is TGTGCCAGCAGCGAAGGCCAATTTCTAGGGGGCAATCAGCCCCAGCATTTT. Encoded protein: CASSEGQFLGGNQPQHF.

This chain links TRBV7-8 with TRBJ1-1; TRBD1 agrees at 9 bases. Germline CDR1 SGHVS, CDR2 FQNEAQ. The CDR3 has 17 amino acids. V shed 5 bases, J shed 4 bases, and the junction held 14 bases outside the gene matches. The CDR3 region has the DNA TGTGCCAGCAGCATGGACAGGGGTCCGAGGTTGAGCACTGAAGCTTTCTTT. It encodes CASSMDRGPRLSTEAFF.

DNA of the CDR3: TGTGCCAGTAGTATTCCTGGGAGCAACGAGCAGTACTTC. This translates into CASSIPGSNEQYF. The chain carries TRBV19 and TRBJ2-7, with TRBD2 as a possible D gene (5 bases). The CDR3 loop spans 13 amino acids. Germline V gene lookup returns CDR1 LNHDA and CDR2 SQIVND (reference sequence). V lost 3 bases and J lost 5, with 11 bases in between.

The chain couples TRBV7-3 to TRBJ2-1, with a weak D call TRBD2 (5 bases). V was pared by 0 bases and J by 4 bases, with 13 bases between. The germline CDR1 and CDR2 sequences are SGHTA and FQGTGA. This CDR3 is 16 amino acids long. The chain's CDR3 is CASSLTGSGSYNEQFF. CDR3 coding DNA: TGTGCCAGCAGCTTAACAGGGAGCGGCAGTTACAATGAGCAGTTCTTC.

V usage is TRBV4-2 and J usage is TRBJ2-7; 9 bases match TRBD2. CDR1 and CDR2 (germline): LGHNA, YNFKEQ. V lost 5 bases and J lost 7; bases outside the gene matches: 6. The CDR3 runs 13 residues. CDR3 sequence: CASSKGLAWEQYF. The CDR3 DNA sequence: TGTGCCAGCAGCAAGGGACTAGCATGGGAGCAGTACTTC.

The V and J genes are TRBV27 and TRBJ2-7; no reliable D call. The CDR3 sequence is 13 residues long. Trimming removed 3 bases from V and 4 bases from J, with 10 bases in between. CDR1 is MNHEY and CDR2 is SMNVEV in the germline V gene (reference sequence). CDR3 DNA: TGTGCCAGCAGTTTGGGCAGGTCTTACGAGCAGTACTTC. Its translation is CASSLGRSYEQYF.

The rearrangement uses TRBV19 and TRBJ1-5; 8 nucleotides align to TRBD1. The J segment lost 2 bases and the V segment lost 2 bases, leaving 2 bases of the junction unmatched. The CDR3 runs 15 residues. From germline, CDR1 is LNHDA and CDR2 SQIVND (reference sequence). The chain's CDR3 is CASSIWGQGNQPQHF. Here the CDR3 DNA reads TGTGCCAGTAGTATATGGGGACAGGGCAATCAGCCCCAGCATTTT.

The gene calls are TRBV11-3 and TRBJ2-1; D ambiguous. This CDR3 is 13 amino acids long. CDR1 is SGHNT, CDR2 YENEEA, per germline. Trimming took off 5 bases at V and 2 bases at J, with 7 bases between the two ends. The CDR3 reads CASSQSTYNEQFF. CDR3 in DNA: TGTGCCAGCAGCCAATCCACCTACAATGAGCAGTTCTTC.

V is TRBV6-6 and J is TRBJ1-2, with D maybe TRBD1 (6 bases). CDR1 is MNHNY and CDR2 is SVGAGI in the germline V gene (reference sequence). Trimming removed 5 bases from V and 4 bases from J, with 14 bases in between. The CDR3 is made up of 14 amino acids. The CDR3 bases are TGTGCCAGCAGTGCCCATGGGGGCATCTATGGCTACACCTTC. Encoded protein: CASSAHGGIYGYTF.

This sequence joins TRBV2 and TRBJ2-1; a possible D gene is TRBD2 (6 bases). This CDR3 is built from 15 residues. Trimming removed 1 base at V and 4 bases at J, with 11 bases between. Looked up from germline, CDR1 is SNHLY and CDR2 is FYNNEI. The CDR3 reads CASSEGVAGYNEQFF. Here the CDR3 DNA reads TGTGCCAGCAGTGAAGGAGTCGCGGGGTACAATGAGCAGTTCTTC. The full variable domain, in which reference TRBV2 and TRBJ2-1 provide the parts outside the CDR3, is EPEVTQTPSHQVTQMGQEVILRCVPISNHLYFYWYRQILGQKVEFLVSFYNNEISEKSEIFDDQFSVERPDGSNFTLKIRSTKLEDSAMYFCASSEGVAGYNEQFFGPGTRLTVL.